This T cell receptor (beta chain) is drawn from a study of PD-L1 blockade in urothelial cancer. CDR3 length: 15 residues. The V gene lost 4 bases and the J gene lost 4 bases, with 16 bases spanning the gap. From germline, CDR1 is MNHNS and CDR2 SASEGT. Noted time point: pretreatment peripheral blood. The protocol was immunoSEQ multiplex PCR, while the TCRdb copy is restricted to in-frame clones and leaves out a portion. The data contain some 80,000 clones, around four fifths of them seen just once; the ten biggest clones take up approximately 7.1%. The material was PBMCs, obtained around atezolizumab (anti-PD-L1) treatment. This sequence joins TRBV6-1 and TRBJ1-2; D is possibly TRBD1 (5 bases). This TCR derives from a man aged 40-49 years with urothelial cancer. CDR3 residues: CASSVQGEGFYGYTF. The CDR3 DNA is TGTGCCAGCAGTGTCCAGGGTGAAGGGTTCTATGGCTACACCTTC.